This T cell receptor beta chain is drawn from a study of blood T cell repertoires in COVID-19. Across the study: Acute and convalescent COVID-19 specimens originated in the United States, Italy and Spain.

As processed by the authors: Amplified reference gene primers provided the basis for estimating nucleated cell counts. Sequencing was performed with immunoSEQ multiplex PCR; in TCRdb, only in-frame clones are kept and a portion is missing. V, J and clone size derive from that table, while D and trimming were established from the DNA sequence. The sample has about 97,000 clones, approximately 88% seen once. The CDR3 contains 15 residues. Germline CDR1 is KGHSH and CDR2 is LQKENI. V was shortened by 8 bases and J by 0 bases, with 16 bases between the two germline ends. This sequence joins TRBV18 and TRBJ1-1; a weak D match, TRBD1 (5 bases). The sequence came from a human donor in a cohort sampled during active COVID-19. The sample comprised peripheral blood. The CDR3 nucleotides read TGTGCCAGCCCCGAGCTGGGGGGGATGAACACTGAAGCTTTCTTT. As protein: CASPELGGMNTEAFF.